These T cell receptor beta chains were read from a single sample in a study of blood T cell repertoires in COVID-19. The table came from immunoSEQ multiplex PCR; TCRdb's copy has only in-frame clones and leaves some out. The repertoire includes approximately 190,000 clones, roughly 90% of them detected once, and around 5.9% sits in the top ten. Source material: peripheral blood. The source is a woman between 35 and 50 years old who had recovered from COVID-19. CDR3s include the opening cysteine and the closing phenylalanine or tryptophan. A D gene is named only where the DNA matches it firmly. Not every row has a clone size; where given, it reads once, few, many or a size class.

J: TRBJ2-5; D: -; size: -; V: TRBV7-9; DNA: TGTGCCAGCAGCTCTGGGCCCGGGGGACAAGAGACCCAGTACTTC; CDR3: CASSSGPGGQETQYF
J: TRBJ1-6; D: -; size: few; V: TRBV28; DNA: TGTGCCAGCAAAATAGGGGGATCCTATAATTCACCCCTCCACTTT; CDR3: CASKIGGSYNSPLHF
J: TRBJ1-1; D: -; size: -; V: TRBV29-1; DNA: TGCAGCGTTGGTGGCGTTGGGGGAGGAGGAACTGAAGCTTTCTTT; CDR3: CSVGGVGGGGTEAFF
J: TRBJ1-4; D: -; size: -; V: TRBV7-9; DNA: TGTGCCAGCAGCCCCGGTGCAACTGCAACTAATGAAAAACTGTTTTTT; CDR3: CASSPGATATNEKLFF
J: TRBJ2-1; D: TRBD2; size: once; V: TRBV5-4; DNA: TGTGCCAGCAGCTCGGGGGGTGGCGGGATTTACAATGAGCAGTTCTTC; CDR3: CASSSGGGGIYNEQFF
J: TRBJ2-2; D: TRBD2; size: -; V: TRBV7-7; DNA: TGTGCCAGCAGCGGGACTAGCGGGTCTACCGGGGAGCTGTTTTTT; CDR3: CASSGTSGSTGELFF
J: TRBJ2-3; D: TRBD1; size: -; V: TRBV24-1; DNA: TGTGCCACCAGTGATGGGACAGGGGTACTCAGCACAGATACGCAGTATTTT; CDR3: CATSDGTGVLSTDTQYF
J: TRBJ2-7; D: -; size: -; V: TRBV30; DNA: TGTGCCTGGAGTGGAACCGGGTCCTACGAGCAGTACTTC; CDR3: CAWSGTGSYEQYF
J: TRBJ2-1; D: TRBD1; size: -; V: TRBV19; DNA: TGTGCCAGTAGAAGAGGACAGGGCGGATACAATGAGCAGTTCTTC; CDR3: CASRRGQGGYNEQFF
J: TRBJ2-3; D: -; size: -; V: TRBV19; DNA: TGTGCCAGTAGTATTGGCTCTAGCTCGAGCACAGATACGCAGTATTTT; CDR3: CASSIGSSSSTDTQYF
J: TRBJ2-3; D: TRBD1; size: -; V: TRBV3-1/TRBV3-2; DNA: TGTGCCAGCAGCCAAGAGGGGACAGGGACGTCGGATACGCAGTATTTT; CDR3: CASSQEGTGTSDTQYF
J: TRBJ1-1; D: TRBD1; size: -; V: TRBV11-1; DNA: TGTGCCAGCAGCTTAGCCCAACGGGACAGACACACTGAAGCTTTCTTT; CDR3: CASSLAQRDRHTEAFF
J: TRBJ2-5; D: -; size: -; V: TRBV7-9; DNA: TGTGCCAGCAGCTTAGAGGACAGAACCCAGTACTTC; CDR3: CASSLEDRTQYF
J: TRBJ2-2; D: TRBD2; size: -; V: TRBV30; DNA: TGTGCCTGGAGGACTAGCGGGTTCGGGGAGCTGTTTTTT; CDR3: CAWRTSGFGELFF
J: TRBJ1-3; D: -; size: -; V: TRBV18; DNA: TGTGCCAGCTCACCACAGGGGGCTGGAAACACCATATATTTT; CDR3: CASSPQGAGNTIYF
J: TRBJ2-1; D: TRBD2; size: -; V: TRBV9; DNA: TGTGCCAGCAGCAAATCGACTAGCGGGAGCTCCTACAATGAGCAGTTCTTC; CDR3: CASSKSTSGSSYNEQFF
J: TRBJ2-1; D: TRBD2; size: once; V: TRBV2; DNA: TGTGCCAGCAGTGAACAAACTAGCGGATACAATGAGCAGTTCTTC; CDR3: CASSEQTSGYNEQFF
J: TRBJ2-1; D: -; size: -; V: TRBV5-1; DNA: TGCGCCAGCAGCTTCGGGACTGAGAAAGGGAAGCAGTTCTTC; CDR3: CASSFGTEKGKQFF
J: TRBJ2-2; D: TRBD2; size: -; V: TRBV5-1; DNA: TGCGCCAGCAGCTACGGGACTAGCGGGAGTAGTAGGATCGGGGAGCTGTTTTTT; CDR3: CASSYGTSGSSRIGELFF
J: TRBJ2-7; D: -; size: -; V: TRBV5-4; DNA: TGTGCCAGCAGCTTGAGCGGACTAAATTACGAGCAGTACTTC; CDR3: CASSLSGLNYEQYF
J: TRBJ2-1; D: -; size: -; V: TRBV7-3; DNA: TGTGCCAGCAGCTCCCCTGCGGGAAGCGCCTACAATGAGCAGTTCTTC; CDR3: CASSSPAGSAYNEQFF
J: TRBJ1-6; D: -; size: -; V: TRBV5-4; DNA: TGTGCCAGCAGCGAGGTGGCCATTAATTCACCCCTCCACTTT; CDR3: CASSEVAINSPLHF
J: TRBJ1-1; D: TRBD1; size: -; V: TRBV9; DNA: TGTGCCAGCAGCGCCAACAGGGGATCGAACACTGAAGCTTTCTTT; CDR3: CASSANRGSNTEAFF
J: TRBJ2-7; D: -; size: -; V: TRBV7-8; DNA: TGTGCCAGCAGCTTATCCGGTCCTGACGAGCAGTACTTC; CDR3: CASSLSGPDEQYF
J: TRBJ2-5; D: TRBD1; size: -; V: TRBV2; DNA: TGTGCCAGCAGTGCGGACAGGGCCCAAGAGACCCAGTACTTC; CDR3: CASSADRAQETQYF
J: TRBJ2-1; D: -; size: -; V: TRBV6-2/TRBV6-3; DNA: TGTGCCAGCAGTTACTACAGGGACTACAATGAGCAGTTCTTC; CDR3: CASSYYRDYNEQFF
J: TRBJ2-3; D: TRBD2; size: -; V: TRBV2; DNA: TGTGCCAGCAGTGAGGGACTAGCGAGGGTTGGAGATACGCAGTATTTT; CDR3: CASSEGLARVGDTQYF
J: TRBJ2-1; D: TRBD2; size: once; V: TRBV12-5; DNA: TGTGCTAGTGGCTTCTCACTAGCGGGAGATCTCAATGAGCAGTTCTTC; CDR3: CASGFSLAGDLNEQFF
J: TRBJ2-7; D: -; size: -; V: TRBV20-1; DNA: TGCAGTGCTAAAAAATTCAACGAGCAGTACTTC; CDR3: CSAKKFNEQYF
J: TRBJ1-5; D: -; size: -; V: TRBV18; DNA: TGTGCCAGCTCAGCAACCCCAGGGGGCAATCAGCCCCAGCATTTT; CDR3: CASSATPGGNQPQHF
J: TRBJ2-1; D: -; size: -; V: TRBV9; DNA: TGTGCCAGCAGCGTTGCGGGATCCTACAATGAGCAGTTCTTC; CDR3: CASSVAGSYNEQFF
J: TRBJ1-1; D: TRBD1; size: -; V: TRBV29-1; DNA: TGCAGCGCCATGACAGGGGGGATGAACACTGAAGCTTTCTTT; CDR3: CSAMTGGMNTEAFF
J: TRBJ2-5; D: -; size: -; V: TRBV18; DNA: TGTGCCAGCTCGCCTGGACTAAAACAAGAGACCCAGTACTTC; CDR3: CASSPGLKQETQYF
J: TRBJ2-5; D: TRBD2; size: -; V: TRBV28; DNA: TGTGCCAGCAGTTTAGGCCTAGCGGAAACCCAAGAGACCCAGTACTTC; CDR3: CASSLGLAETQETQYF
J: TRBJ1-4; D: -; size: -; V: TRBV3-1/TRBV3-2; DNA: TGTGCCAGCAGCCAAGTTGGGGGGGGCGCCTATGAAAAACTGTTTTTT; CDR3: CASSQVGGGAYEKLFF
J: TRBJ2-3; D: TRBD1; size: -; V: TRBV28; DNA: TGTGCCAGCAGTCCGGGACAGCTAAGAGATACGCAGTATTTT; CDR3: CASSPGQLRDTQYF
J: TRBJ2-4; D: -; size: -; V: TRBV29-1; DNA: TGCAGCGTTGAACAGGCGAAAAACATTCAGTACTTC; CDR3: CSVEQAKNIQYF
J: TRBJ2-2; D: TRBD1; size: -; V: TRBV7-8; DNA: TGTGCCAGCAGCTTAGGACAGGGGGCGAACACCGGGGAGCTGTTTTTT; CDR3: CASSLGQGANTGELFF
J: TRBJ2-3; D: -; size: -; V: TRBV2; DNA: TGTGCCCTTGGAGGACCCTCTAGCACAGATACGCAGTATTTT; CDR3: CALGGPSSTDTQYF
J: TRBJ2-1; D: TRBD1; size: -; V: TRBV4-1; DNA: TGCGCCAGCAGCCATGAAACTCCCCGGGACAGGTACAATGAGCAGTTCTTC; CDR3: CASSHETPRDRYNEQFF
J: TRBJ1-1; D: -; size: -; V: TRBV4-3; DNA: TGCGCCAGCAGCCGCGCGTCGACAGGAAAAGACACTGAAGCTTTCTTT; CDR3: CASSRASTGKDTEAFF
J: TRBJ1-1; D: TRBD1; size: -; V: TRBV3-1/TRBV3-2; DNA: TGTGCCAGCAGCCGGGGACAGATTGGAACTGAAGCTTTCTTT; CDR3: CASSRGQIGTEAFF
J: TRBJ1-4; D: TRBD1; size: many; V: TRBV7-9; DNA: TGTGCCAGCAGCTTAGGCGTCGGGACAGGGAGTGAAAAACTGTTTTTT; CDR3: CASSLGVGTGSEKLFF
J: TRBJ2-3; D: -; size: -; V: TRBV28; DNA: TGTGCCAGCAGTTTCTCCGCAGGCACAGATACGCAGTATTTT; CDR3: CASSFSAGTDTQYF
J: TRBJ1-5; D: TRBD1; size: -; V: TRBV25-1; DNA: TGTGCCAGCTCAGGACAGGGGGCATTGGATGGTCAGCCCCAGCATTTT; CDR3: CASSGQGALDGQPQHF
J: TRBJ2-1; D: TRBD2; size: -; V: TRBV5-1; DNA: TGCGCCAGCAGCTTGGAAGCGGGAGGGTTCGGGAATGAGCAGTTCTTC; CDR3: CASSLEAGGFGNEQFF
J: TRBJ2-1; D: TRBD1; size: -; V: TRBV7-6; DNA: TGTGCCAGCACCTTAAAATACCCGGGACAGGGCGGAGATGAGCAGTTCTTC; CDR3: CASTLKYPGQGGDEQFF
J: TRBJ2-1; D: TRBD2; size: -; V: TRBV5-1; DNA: TGCGCCAGCAGCTTGGTAGCGGGAGAGGTTTACAATGAGCAGTTCTTC; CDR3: CASSLVAGEVYNEQFF
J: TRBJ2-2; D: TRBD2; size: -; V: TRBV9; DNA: TGTGCCAGCAGCGTATTGCTAGCGGGAACCGGGGAGCTGTTTTTT; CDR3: CASSVLLAGTGELFF